There are a few counts of the clone carrying this T cell receptor (beta chain). Its antigen is undetermined. The method was immunoSEQ multiplex PCR; TCRdb's version includes in-frame clones alone and lacks a portion of them. The sample records 60,000 to 65,000 clones, 85% to 90% being singletons. The V gene lost 3 bases and the J gene lost 1 base, with 6 bases spanning the gap. The CDR3 runs 13 residues. CDR1 is LNHDA, CDR2 SQIVND, per germline (reference sequence). The data were taken from a study of OX40 agonist ivuxolimab in advanced cancers. Across the whole study: Patients' therapy was ivuxolimab, an antibody that acts as an agonist of OX40 (CD134). The study's findings and limits: Researchers did not establish what antigens the expanded peripheral T cells target.

V gene TRBV19 combines with J gene TRBJ1-1, with no clear D. This specimen consisted of CD4+ or CD8+ T cells sorted from blood, obtained in a trial of the OX40 agonist ivuxolimab. This clonotype originated in an adult with an advanced solid tumor such as melanoma, head and neck, liver or kidney cancer. CDR3 sequence (DNA): TGTGCCAGTAGTATTCGTGGGAACACTGAAGCTTTCTTT. Its translation is CASSIRGNTEAFF.